This TCR beta chain was captured in a study of blood T cell repertoires in COVID-19. Across the whole study: In each case, the material was cDNA or gDNA derived from T cells, B-cell-depleted T cells, or PBMCs.

Clones were sequenced by immunoSEQ multiplex PCR, and TCRdb holds only the in-frame ones, with some missing. The sample includes 80,000 to 100,000 clones, approximately 79% seen only once; the top ten take under 5%. The CDR3 is made up of 14 amino acids. Germline lookup yields CDR1 SGHNT and CDR2 YYREEE (reference sequence). V dropped 0 bases and J dropped 6; count of bases not matched to a gene: 2. The receptor comes from a man between 70 and 80 years old with COVID-19, enrolled during active disease. The chain has TRBV5-4 and TRBJ1-2, with 10 positions matching TRBD1. The specimen sequenced was peripheral blood. CDR3 DNA sequence: TGTGCCAGCAGCTTGGGACAGGGGGCTAATGGCTACACCTTC. It specifies CASSLGQGANGYTF.